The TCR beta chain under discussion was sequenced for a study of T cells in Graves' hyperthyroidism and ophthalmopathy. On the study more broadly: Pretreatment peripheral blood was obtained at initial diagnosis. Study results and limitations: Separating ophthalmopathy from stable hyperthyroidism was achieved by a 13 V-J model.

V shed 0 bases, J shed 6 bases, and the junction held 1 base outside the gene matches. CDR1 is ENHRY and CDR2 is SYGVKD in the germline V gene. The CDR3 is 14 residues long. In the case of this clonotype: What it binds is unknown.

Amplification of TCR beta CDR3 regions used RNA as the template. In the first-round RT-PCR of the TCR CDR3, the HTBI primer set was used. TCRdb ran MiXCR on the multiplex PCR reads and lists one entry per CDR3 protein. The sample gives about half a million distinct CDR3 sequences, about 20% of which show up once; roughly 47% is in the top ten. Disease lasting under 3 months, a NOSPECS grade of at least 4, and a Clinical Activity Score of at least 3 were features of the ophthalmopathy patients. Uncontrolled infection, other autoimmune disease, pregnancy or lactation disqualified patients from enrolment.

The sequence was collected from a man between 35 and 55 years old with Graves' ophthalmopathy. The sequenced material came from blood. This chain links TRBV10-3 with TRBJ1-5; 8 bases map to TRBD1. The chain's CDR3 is CAISESTGVQPQHF. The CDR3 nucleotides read TGTGCCATCAGTGAGTCGACAGGGGTTCAGCCCCAGCATTTT.